The clone carrying this T cell receptor beta chain was detected many times. This specimen belongs to a study of T cells in Graves' hyperthyroidism and ophthalmopathy. Template material for amplifying TCR beta CDR3 regions consisted of RNA transcripts. The HTBI primer set was used in a first-round RT-PCR of the TCR CDR3. TCRdb reprocessed the multiplex PCR reads via MiXCR and lists one record per CDR3 protein. The data show a few hundred thousand distinct CDR3 sequences, with under 15% seen just once and 30% to 35% held by the top ten. V was clipped by 5 bases and J by 0 bases, with 11 bases between them. The germline V gene encodes CDR1 DFQATT and CDR2 SNEGSKA (reference sequence). The CDR3 has 13 residues.

The chain is built from TRBV20-1 and TRBJ2-7, with a tentative D call TRBD2 (6 bases). The TCR was taken from a woman aged 30 to 39 with Graves' hyperthyroidism. Sequencing input: blood. The CDR3 region has the DNA TGCAGTGCTTCGGGGGTCCTCTCCTACGAGCAGTACTTC. It translates to CSASGVLSYEQYF.